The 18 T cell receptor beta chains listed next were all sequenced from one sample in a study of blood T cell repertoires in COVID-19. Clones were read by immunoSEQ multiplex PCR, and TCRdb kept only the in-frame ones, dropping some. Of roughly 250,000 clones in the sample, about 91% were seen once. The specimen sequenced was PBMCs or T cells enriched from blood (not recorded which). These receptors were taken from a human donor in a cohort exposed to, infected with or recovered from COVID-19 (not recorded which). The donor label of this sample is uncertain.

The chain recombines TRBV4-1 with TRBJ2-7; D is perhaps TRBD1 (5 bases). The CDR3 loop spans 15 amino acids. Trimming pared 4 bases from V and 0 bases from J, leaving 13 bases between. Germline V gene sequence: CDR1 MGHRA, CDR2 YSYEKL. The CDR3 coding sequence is TGCGCCAGCAGCCCGCTTATAGGGGTCTCCTACGAGCAGTACTTC. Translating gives CASSPLIGVSYEQYF.

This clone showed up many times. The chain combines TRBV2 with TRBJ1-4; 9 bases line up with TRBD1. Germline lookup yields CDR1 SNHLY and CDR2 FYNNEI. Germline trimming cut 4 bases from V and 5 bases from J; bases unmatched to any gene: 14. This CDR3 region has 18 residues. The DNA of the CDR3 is TGTGCCAGCAGTGCAGTTCCCGGGGGGACAGGGAGGAATGAAAAACTGTTTTTT. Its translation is CASSAVPGGTGRNEKLFF.

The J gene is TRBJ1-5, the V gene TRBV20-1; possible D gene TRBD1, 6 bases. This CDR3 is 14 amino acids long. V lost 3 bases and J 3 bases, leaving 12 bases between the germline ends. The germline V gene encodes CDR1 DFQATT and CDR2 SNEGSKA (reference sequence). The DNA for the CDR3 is TGCAGTGCTAGTAGCGGGGGGCTCAATCAGCCCCAGCATTTT. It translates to CSASSGGLNQPQHF.

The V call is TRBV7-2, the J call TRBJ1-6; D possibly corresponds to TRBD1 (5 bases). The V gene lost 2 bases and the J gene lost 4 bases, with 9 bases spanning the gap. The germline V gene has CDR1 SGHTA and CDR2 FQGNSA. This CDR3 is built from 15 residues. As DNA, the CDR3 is TGTGCCAGCAGCTTAAGGGGCAGTTATAATTCACCCCTCCACTTT. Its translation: CASSLRGSYNSPLHF.

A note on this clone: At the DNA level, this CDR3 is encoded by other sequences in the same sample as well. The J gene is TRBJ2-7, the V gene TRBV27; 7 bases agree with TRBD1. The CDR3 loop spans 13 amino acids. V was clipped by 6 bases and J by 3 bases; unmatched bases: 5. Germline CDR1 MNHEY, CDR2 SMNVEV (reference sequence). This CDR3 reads CASRPGQYYEQYF. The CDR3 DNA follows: TGTGCCAGCAGGCCGGGACAGTACTACGAGCAGTACTTC.

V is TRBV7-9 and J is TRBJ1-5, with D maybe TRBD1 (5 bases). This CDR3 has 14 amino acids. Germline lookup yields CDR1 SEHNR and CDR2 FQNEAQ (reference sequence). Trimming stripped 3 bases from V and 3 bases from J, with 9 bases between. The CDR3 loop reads CASSLGGNNQPQHF. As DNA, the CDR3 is TGTGCCAGCAGCTTGGGGGGGAACAATCAGCCCCAGCATTTT.

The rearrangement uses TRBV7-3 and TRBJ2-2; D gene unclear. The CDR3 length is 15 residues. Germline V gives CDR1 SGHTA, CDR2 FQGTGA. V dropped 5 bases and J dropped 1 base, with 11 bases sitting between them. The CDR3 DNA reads TGTGCCAGCAGCCATCGGTCCTTGAACACCGGGGAGCTGTTTTTT. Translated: CASSHRSLNTGELFF.

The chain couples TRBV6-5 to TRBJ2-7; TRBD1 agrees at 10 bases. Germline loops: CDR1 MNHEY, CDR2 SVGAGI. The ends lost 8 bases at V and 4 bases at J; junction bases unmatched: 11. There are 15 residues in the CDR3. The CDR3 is CASVRVGTGVYEQYF. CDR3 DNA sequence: TGTGCCAGCGTTCGGGTTGGGACAGGGGTGTACGAGCAGTACTTC.

The CDR3 region has the DNA TGTGCCAGCAGCCTAGTCCGGGACAGGCTTAACTATGGCTACACCTTC. Translating it yields CASSLVRDRLNYGYTF. This chain joins TRBV7-9 and TRBJ1-2, with TRBD1 matching over 8 bases. Losses at the gene ends were 5 bases for V and 1 base for J; bases not matched to a gene: 9. The CDR3 runs 16 residues. Looked up from germline, CDR1 is SEHNR and CDR2 is FQNEAQ (reference sequence).

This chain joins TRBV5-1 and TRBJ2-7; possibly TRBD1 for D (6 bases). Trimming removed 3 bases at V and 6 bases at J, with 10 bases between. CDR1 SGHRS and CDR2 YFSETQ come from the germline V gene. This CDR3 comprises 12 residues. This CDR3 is CASSYRAGEQYF. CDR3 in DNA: TGCGCCAGCAGCTACAGGGCGGGCGAGCAGTACTTC. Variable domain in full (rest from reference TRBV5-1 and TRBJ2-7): KAGVTQTPRYLIKTRGQQVTLSCSPISGHRSVSWYQQTPGQGLQFLFEYFSETQRNKGNFPGRFSGRQFSNSRSEMNVSTLELGDSALYLCASSYRAGEQYFGPGTRLTVT.

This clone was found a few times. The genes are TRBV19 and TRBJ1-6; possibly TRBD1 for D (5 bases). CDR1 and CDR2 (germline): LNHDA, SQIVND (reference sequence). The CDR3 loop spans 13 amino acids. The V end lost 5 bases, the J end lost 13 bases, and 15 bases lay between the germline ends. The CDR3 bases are TGTGCCAGTAGTGGCACATTAGGGGCCCCCCTCCACTTT. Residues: CASSGTLGAPLHF.

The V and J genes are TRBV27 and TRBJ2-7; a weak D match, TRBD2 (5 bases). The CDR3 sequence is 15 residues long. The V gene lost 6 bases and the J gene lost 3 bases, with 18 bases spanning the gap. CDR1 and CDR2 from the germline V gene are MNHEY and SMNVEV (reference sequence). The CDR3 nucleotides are TGTGCCAGCAGCCCCTCGGAGGCGGTTAACTACGAGCAGTACTTC. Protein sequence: CASSPSEAVNYEQYF.

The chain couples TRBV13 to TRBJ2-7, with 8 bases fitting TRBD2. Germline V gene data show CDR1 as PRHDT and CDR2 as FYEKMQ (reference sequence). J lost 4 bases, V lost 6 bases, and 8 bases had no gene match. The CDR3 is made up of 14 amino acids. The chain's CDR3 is CASRTSGGRYEQYF. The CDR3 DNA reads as TGTGCCAGCAGAACCAGCGGGGGCCGGTACGAGCAGTACTTC.

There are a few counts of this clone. The CDR3 reads CASSIGGLNTYNEQFF. Written as DNA, the CDR3 is TGTGCCAGTAGTATAGGGGGCCTGAACACCTACAATGAGCAGTTCTTC. This sequence joins TRBV19 and TRBJ2-1; D is possibly TRBD1 (5 bases). The CDR3 length is 16 residues. Trimming took off 1 base at V and 2 bases at J, with 12 bases between the two ends. Per germline, CDR1 LNHDA and CDR2 SQIVND (reference sequence).

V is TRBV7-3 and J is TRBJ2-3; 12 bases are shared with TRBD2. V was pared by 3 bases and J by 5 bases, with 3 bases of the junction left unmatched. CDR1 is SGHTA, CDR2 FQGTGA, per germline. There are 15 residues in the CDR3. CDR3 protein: CASSFLAGGQDTQYF. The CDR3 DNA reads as TGTGCCAGCAGCTTTCTAGCGGGGGGGCAAGATACGCAGTATTTT.

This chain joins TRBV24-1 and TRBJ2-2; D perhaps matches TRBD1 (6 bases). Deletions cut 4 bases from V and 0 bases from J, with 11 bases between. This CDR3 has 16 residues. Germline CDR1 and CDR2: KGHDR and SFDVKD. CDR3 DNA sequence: TGTGCCACCAGTGACGGCAGGGGCGCGAACACCGGGGAGCTGTTTTTT. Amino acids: CATSDGRGANTGELFF.

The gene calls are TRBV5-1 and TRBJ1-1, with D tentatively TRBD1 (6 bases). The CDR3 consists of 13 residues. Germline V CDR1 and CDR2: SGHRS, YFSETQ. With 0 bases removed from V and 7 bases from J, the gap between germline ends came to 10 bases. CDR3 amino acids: CASSLDGQFEAFF. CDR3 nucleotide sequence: TGCGCCAGCAGCTTGGATGGACAGTTTGAAGCTTTCTTT.

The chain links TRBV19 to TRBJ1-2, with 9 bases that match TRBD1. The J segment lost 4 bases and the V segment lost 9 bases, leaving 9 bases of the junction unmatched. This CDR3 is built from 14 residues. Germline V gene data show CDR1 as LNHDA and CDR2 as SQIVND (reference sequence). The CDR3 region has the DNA TGTGCCAGCTTACACAGGGGGCGCGTCTATGGCTACACCTTC. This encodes CASLHRGRVYGYTF.